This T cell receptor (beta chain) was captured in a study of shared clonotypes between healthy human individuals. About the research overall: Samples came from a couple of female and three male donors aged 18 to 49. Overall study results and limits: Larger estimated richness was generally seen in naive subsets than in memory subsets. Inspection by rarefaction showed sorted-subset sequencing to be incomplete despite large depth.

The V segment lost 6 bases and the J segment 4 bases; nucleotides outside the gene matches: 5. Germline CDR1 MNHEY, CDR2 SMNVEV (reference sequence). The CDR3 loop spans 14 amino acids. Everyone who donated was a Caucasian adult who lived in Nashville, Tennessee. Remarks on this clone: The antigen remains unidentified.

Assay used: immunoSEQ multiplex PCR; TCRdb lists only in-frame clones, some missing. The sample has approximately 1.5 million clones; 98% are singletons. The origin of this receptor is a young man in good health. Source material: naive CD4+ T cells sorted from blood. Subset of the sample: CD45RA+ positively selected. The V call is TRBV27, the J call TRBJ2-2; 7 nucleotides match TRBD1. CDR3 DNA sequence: TGTGCCAGCAGGCACGACAGGGCCACCGGGGAGCTGTTTTTT. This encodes CASRHDRATGELFF.